Presented here are 8 T cell receptor beta chains from one specimen sequenced in a study of metastatic and nonmetastatic thyroid tumors. None of the patients had undergone any treatment ahead of thyroid surgery. TCRdb reprocessed the PCR reads via MiXCR. Found here are 35,000 to 50,000 clones, 25% to 30% of them singletons; the top ten hold nearly 10%. Sequenced input: blood. These receptors all stem from a male donor with papillary thyroid cancer or a benign thyroid nodule (not recorded which). Some clones in this sample may be carry-over from other donors' samples.

This clone was counted only a few times. J is TRBJ1-5 and V is TRBV19, with 7 positions matching TRBD1. Germline CDR1 is LNHDA and CDR2 is SQIVND (reference sequence). The CDR3 consists of 15 residues. With 7 bases clipped from V and 3 bases from J, the junction kept 9 bases outside the gene matches. DNA for the CDR3: TGTGCCAGTACTGAACGGACAGGAATCAATCAGCCCCAGCATTTT. It translates to CASTERTGINQPQHF.

In this sample, this clone turned up once. This rearrangement joins TRBV20-1 to TRBJ1-5, with TRBD1 matching over 9 bases. With V trimmed by 6 bases and J by 1 base, 16 bases remained unmatched. This CDR3 comprises 18 residues. CDR1 and CDR2 (germline): DFQATT, SNEGSKA (reference sequence). DNA for the CDR3: TGCAGTGCCCCCGGGACAGGGCCCCTGTTTATGAGCAATCAGCCCCAGCATTTT. This translates into CSAPGTGPLFMSNQPQHF.

This clone was detected ten times or more. CDR3 nucleotides: TGTGCCAGCAGCGCGGGGGACAGCCAATACGAGCAGTACTTC. Translation gives CASSAGDSQYEQYF. The rearrangement joins TRBV9 to TRBJ2-7, with D possibly TRBD1 on 7 matching bases. This CDR3 has 14 residues. CDR1 is SGDLS and CDR2 is YYNGEE in the germline V gene. V lost 3 bases, J lost 4 bases, and 14 bases lay in between.

J is TRBJ2-1 and V is TRBV20-1; D ambiguous. There are 17 residues in the CDR3. Trimming removed 2 bases from V and 8 bases from J, with 25 bases in between. Looked up from germline, CDR1 is DFQATT and CDR2 is SNEGSKA (reference sequence). The CDR3, as DNA: TGCAGTGCTAGATATAGAAGGCGGAACCGGCACATTGATGAGCAGTTCTTC. Translated: CSARYRRRNRHIDEQFF.

This clone was seen repeatedly, ten times or more. The chain is built from TRBV12-5 and TRBJ2-7; TRBD1 is a possible D gene (6 bases). The CDR3 spans 15 residues. Trimming cost V 5 bases and J 3 bases, with 17 bases left between them. The germline V gene encodes CDR1 LGHNT and CDR2 FRNRAP. The CDR3 spells CASGTGLPLRYEQYF. DNA of the CDR3: TGTGCTAGTGGTACAGGGCTGCCCCTTCGCTACGAGCAGTACTTC.

The chain has TRBV5-1 and TRBJ1-2; tentatively, D is TRBD1 (6 bases). This CDR3 has 13 amino acids. Looked up from germline, CDR1 is SGHRS and CDR2 is YFSETQ. V lost 1 base, J lost 4 bases, and 8 bases lay in between. The CDR3 loop is CASSLPGVYGYTF. For the CDR3, the DNA is TGCGCCAGCAGCTTGCCAGGGGTCTATGGCTACACCTTC.

V is TRBV28 and J is TRBJ2-7; D gene ambiguous. V lost 6 bases and J 3 bases, leaving 12 bases between the germline ends. CDR3 size: 13 residues. CDR1 and CDR2 (germline): MDHEN, SYDVKM. CDR3 nucleotides: TGTGCCAGCAGCCTTCGAGGCGGCTACGAGCAGTACTTC. It translates to CASSLRGGYEQYF.

This clone appeared a few times. This sequence may be a read error, since a much larger clone differs from it by one base. The rearrangement joins TRBV9 to TRBJ2-1; perhaps D is TRBD1 or TRBD2 (5 bases each). The CDR3 contains 16 residues. The germline V gene encodes CDR1 SGDLS and CDR2 YYNGEE. With 3 bases removed from V and 6 bases from J, the gap between germline ends came to 19 bases. The chain's CDR3 is CASSGRDVGWINEQFF. The CDR3 DNA sequence: TGTGCCAGCAGCGGCCGGGACGTGGGTTGGATCAATGAGCAGTTCTTC. The full variable domain, rest sourced from reference TRBV9 and TRBJ2-1, is DSGVTQTPKHLITATGQRVTLRCSPRSGDLSVYWYQQSLDQGLQFLIQYYNGEERAKGNILERFSAQQFPDLHSELNLSSLELGDSALYFCASSGRDVGWINEQFFGPGTRLTVL.